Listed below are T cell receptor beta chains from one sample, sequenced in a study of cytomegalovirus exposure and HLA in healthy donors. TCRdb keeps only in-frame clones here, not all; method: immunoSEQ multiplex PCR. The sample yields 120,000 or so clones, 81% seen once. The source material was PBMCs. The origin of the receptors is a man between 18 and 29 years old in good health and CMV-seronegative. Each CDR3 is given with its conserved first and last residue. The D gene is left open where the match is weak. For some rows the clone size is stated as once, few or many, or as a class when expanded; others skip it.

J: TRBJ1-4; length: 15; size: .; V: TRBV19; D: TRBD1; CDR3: CASSILGTGEEKLFF; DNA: TGTGCCAGTAGTATTCTTGGGACAGGGGAGGAAAAACTGTTTTTT
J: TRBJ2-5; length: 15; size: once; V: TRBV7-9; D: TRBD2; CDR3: CASSLASGGQKTQYF; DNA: TGTGCCAGCAGCTTGGCTAGCGGGGGGCAAAAGACCCAGTACTTC
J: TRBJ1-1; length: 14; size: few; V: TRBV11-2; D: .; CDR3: CASSSLGDGTEAFF; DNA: TGTGCCAGCTCCTCCTTAGGGGATGGGACTGAAGCTTTCTTT
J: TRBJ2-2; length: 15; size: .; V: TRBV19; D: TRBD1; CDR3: CASSTGTGGPGELFF; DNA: TGTGCCAGTAGTACCGGGACAGGGGGCCCCGGGGAGCTGTTTTTT
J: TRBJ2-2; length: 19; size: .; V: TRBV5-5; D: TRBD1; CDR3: CASSLRTGSGLGDTGELFF; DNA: TGTGCCAGCAGCTTAAGGACAGGGTCGGGGTTGGGAGACACCGGGGAGCTGTTTTTT
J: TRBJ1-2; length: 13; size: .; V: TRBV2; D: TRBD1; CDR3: CASSFRGRCDYTF; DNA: TGTGCCAGCAGTTTCAGGGGGCGGTGTGACTACACCTTC
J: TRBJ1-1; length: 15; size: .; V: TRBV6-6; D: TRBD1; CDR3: CASSTAGTGLTEAFF; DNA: TGTGCCAGCAGTACTGCCGGGACAGGGCTCACTGAAGCTTTCTTT
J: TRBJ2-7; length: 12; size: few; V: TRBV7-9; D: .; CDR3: CASSLGQYEQYF; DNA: TGTGCCAGCAGCTTAGGCCAGTACGAGCAGTACTTC
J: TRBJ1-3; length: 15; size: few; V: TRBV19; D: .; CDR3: CASRSPAQGGNTIYF; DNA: TGTGCCAGTAGATCGCCGGCCCAGGGGGGAAACACCATATATTTT
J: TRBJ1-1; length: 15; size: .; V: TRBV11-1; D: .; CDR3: CASSLSRTTNTEAFF; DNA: TGTGCCAGCAGCTTAAGCAGGACAACGAACACTGAAGCTTTCTTT
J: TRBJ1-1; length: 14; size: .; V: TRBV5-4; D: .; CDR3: CASSRGQSNTEAFF; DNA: TGTGCCAGCAGCCGAGGACAGTCAAACACTGAAGCTTTCTTT
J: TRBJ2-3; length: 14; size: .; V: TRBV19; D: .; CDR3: CASSISSRADTQYF; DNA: TGTGCCAGTAGTATTTCCTCTAGAGCAGATACGCAGTATTTT
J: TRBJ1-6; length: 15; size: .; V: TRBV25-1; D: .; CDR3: CASSRDFSYNSPLHF; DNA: TGTGCCAGCTCTCGGGACTTCTCCTATAATTCACCCCTCCACTTT
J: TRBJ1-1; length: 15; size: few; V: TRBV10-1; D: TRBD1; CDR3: CASSESVGGNTEAFF; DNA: TGCGCCAGCAGTGAGAGTGTAGGGGGCAACACTGAAGCTTTCTTT
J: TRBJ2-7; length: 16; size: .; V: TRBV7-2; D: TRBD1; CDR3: CASSSRTGAFSYEQYF; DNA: TGTGCCAGCAGCTCAAGGACAGGGGCCTTTTCCTACGAGCAGTACTTC
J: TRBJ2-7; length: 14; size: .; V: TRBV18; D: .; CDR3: CASSNKEGAYEQYF; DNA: TGTGCCAGCTCAAATAAGGAGGGTGCCTACGAGCAGTACTTC
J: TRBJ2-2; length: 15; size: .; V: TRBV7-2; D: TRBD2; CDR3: CASSFRLAGNGELFF; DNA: TGTGCCAGCAGCTTTCGACTAGCGGGGAACGGGGAGCTGTTTTTT
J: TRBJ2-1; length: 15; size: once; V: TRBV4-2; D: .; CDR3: CASSQGGLSKNEQFF; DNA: TGTGCCAGCAGCCAAGGGGGGCTGAGTAAGAATGAGCAGTTCTTC
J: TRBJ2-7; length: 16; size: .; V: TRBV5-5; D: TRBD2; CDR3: CASSPRGAGASYEQYF; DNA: TGTGCCAGCAGCCCTCGGGGAGCGGGGGCCTCCTACGAGCAGTACTTC
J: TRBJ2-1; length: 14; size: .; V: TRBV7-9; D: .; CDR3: CASSQTGAGNEQFF; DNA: TGTGCCAGCAGCCAAACAGGGGCGGGGAATGAGCAGTTCTTC
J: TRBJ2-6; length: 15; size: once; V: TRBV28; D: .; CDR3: CASSLLAPGANVLTF; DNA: TGTGCCAGCAGTTTATTGGCTCCTGGGGCCAACGTCCTGACTTTC
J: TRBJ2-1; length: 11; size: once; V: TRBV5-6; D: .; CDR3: CASSSDCEQFF; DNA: TGTGCCAGCAGCTCGGACTGTGAGCAGTTCTTC
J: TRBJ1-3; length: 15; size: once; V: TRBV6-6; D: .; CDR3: CASSTTGRTGNTIYF; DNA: TGTGCCAGCAGTACTACAGGAAGGACGGGAAACACCATATATTTT
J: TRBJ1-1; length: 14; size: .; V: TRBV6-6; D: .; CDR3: CASISPRGGTEAFF; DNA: TGTGCCAGCATTTCCCCCCGGGGTGGCACTGAAGCTTTCTTT
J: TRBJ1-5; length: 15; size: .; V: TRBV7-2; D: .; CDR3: CASSQDKNSNQPQHF; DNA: TGTGCCAGCAGCCAGGACAAGAATAGCAATCAGCCCCAGCATTTT
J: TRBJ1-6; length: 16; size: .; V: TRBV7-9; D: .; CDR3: CASSLGGTPYNSPLHF; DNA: TGTGCCAGCAGCTTAGGGGGGACACCCTATAATTCACCCCTCCACTTT
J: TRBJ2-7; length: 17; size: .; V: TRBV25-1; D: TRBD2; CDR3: CASSDASRAGGRYEQYF; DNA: TGTGCCAGCAGTGATGCGTCACGAGCGGGGGGGCGGTACGAGCAGTACTTC
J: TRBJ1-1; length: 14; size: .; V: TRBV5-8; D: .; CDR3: CASSLGSGWAEAFF; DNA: TGTGCCAGCAGCTTGGGGTCAGGGTGGGCTGAAGCTTTCTTT
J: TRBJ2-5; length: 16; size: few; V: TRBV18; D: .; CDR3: CASSPQRQGGGETQYF; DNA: TGTGCCAGCTCACCGCAACGACAGGGAGGAGGGGAGACCCAGTACTTC
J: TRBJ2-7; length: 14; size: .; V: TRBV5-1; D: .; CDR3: CASSPGGEGDEQYF; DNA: TGCGCCAGCAGCCCCGGGGGTGAGGGAGACGAGCAGTACTTC
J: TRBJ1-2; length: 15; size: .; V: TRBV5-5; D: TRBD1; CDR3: CASSRGDRVNYGYTF; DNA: TGTGCCAGCAGCCGCGGGGACAGGGTAAATTATGGCTACACCTTC
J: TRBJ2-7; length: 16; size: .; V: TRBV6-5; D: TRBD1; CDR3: CASSYDTDRASYEQYF; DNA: TGTGCCAGCAGTTACGATACGGACAGGGCCAGCTACGAGCAGTACTTC
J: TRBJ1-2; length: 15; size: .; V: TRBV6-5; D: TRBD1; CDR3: CASRPDRGGLYGYTF; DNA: TGTGCCAGCAGGCCCGACAGGGGGGGGTTGTATGGCTACACCTTC
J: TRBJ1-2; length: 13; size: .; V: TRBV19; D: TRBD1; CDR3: CASKRDRHYGYTF; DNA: TGTGCCAGTAAACGGGACAGGCATTATGGCTACACCTTC
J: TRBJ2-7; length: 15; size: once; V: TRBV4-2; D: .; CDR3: CASSQDPRLIYEQYF; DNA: TGTGCCAGCAGCCAAGATCCGAGGCTAATCTACGAGCAGTACTTC
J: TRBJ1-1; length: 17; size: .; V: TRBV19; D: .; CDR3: CASRYRVRSIPNTEAFF; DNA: TGTGCCAGTAGATACAGGGTCAGGAGTATTCCGAACACTGAAGCTTTCTTT
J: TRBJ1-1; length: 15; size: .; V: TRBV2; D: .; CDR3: CASNLAGTRNTEAFF; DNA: TGTGCCAGCAATCTCGCCGGGACAAGGAACACTGAAGCTTTCTTT
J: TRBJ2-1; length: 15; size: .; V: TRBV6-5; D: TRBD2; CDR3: CASSSGTRLYNEQFF; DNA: TGTGCCAGCAGTTCCGGGACTAGACTCTACAATGAGCAGTTCTTC
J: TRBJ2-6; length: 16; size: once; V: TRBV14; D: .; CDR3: CASSQDLGSGANVLTF; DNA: TGTGCCAGCAGCCAAGATCTCGGCTCTGGGGCCAACGTCCTGACTTTC
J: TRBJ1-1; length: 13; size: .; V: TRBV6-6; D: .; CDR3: CASSTVQGGEAFF; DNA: TGTGCCAGCAGCACGGTACAGGGCGGAGAGGCTTTCTTT
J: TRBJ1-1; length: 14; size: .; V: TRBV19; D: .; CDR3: CAAAGSVGSTEAFF; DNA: TGTGCGGCGGCAGGGTCAGTAGGGTCCACTGAAGCTTTCTTT
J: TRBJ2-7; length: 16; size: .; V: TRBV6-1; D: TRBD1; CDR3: CASSEAGTGPSYEQYF; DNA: TGTGCCAGCAGTGAAGCTGGGACAGGGCCATCCTACGAGCAGTACTTC
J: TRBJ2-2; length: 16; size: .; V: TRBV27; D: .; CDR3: CASSLLSTANTGELFF; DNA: TGTGCCAGCAGTCTGCTTTCGACAGCGAACACCGGGGAGCTGTTTTTT
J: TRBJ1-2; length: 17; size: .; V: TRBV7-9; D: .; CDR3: CASSLGAGTRENYGYTF; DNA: TGTGCCAGCAGCTTAGGGGCCGGTACGAGAGAAAACTATGGCTACACCTTC
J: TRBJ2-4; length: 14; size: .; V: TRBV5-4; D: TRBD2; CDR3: CASSLMTSQNIQYF; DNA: TGTGCCAGCAGCCTTATGACTAGCCAAAACATTCAGTACTTC
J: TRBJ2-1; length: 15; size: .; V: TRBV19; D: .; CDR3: CASSTLGGVSNEQFF; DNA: TGTGCCAGTAGTACCCTCGGGGGAGTGTCGAATGAGCAGTTCTTC
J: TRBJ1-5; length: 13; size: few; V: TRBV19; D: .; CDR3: CASSPGEGQPQHF; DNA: TGTGCCAGTAGTCCTGGAGAGGGTCAGCCCCAGCATTTT
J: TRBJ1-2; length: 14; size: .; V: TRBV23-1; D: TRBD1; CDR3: CASSPRYRGHRYTF; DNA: TGCGCCAGCAGTCCCCGTTACAGGGGCCATCGCTACACCTTC
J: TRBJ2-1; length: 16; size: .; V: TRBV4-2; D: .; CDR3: CASSQDRTSGYNEQFF; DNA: TGTGCCAGCAGCCAAGATAGAACCTCCGGCTACAATGAGCAGTTCTTC
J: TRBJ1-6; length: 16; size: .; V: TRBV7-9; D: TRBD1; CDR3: CASSLGQGFYNSPLHF; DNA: TGTGCCAGCAGCCTAGGACAGGGCTTCTATAATTCACCCCTCCACTTT
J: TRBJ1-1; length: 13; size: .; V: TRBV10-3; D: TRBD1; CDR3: CAISDLTGVEAFF; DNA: TGTGCCATCAGTGACTTGACAGGGGTCGAAGCTTTCTTT
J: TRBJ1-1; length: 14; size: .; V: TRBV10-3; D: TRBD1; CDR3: CAISPDRANTEAFF; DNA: TGTGCCATCAGTCCGGACAGGGCGAACACTGAAGCTTTCTTT
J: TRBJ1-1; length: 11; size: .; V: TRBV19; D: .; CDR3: CATEGGPEAFF; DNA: TGTGCCACAGAGGGTGGCCCTGAAGCTTTCTTT
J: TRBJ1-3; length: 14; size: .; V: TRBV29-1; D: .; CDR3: CSVEDRGSGNTIYF; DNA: TGCAGCGTTGAAGACAGGGGCTCTGGAAACACCATATATTTT
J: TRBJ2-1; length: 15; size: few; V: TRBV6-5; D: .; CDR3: CASSYRALSYNEQFF; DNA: TGTGCCAGCAGTTACCGCGCCCTCTCCTACAATGAGCAGTTCTTC
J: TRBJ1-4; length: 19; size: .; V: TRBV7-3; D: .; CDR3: CASSDWWGCFLRPNEKLFF; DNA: TGTGCCAGCAGCGATTGGTGGGGCTGTTTTTTACGGCCTAATGAAAAACTGTTTTTT
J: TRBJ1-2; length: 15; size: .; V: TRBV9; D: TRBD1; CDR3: CASSVGKQGAGGYTF; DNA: TGTGCCAGCAGCGTAGGAAAACAGGGGGCTGGAGGCTACACCTTC
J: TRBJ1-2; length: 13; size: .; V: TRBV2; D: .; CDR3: CASSRGMDYGYTF; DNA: TGTGCCAGTAGTCGGGGTATGGACTATGGCTACACCTTC